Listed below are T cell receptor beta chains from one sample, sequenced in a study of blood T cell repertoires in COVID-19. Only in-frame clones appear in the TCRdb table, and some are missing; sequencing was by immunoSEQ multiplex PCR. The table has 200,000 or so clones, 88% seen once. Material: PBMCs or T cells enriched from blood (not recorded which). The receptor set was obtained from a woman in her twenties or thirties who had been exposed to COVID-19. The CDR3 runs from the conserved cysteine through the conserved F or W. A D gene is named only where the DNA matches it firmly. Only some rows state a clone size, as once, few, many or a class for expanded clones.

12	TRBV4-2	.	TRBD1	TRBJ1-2	CASRQGANGYTF	TGTGCCAGCCGACAGGGGGCGAATGGCTACACCTTC
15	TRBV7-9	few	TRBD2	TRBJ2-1	CASSRLAGGIREQFF	TGTGCCAGCAGCCGACTAGCGGGAGGAATTCGTGAGCAGTTCTTC
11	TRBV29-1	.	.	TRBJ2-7	CSVEAGYEQYF	TGCAGCGTTGAAGCCGGCTACGAGCAGTACTTC
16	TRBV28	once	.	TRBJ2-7	CASRPRGGAVSYEQYF	TGTGCCAGCAGGCCCCGAGGCGGAGCCGTATCCTACGAGCAGTACTTC
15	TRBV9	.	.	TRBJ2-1	CASSVATGQYNEQFF	TGTGCCAGCAGCGTAGCTACAGGACAGTACAATGAGCAGTTCTTC
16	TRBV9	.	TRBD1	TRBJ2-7	CASSADRDRGSYEQYF	TGTGCCAGCAGCGCGGACCGGGACAGGGGATCCTACGAGCAGTACTTC
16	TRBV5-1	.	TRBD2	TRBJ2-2	CASSSGLAGGNGELFF	TGCGCCAGCAGCTCGGGACTAGCGGGAGGAAACGGGGAGCTGTTTTTT
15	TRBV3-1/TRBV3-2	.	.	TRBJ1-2	CASSPHRDRDYGYTF	TGTGCCAGCAGCCCCCACAGGGACCGGGACTATGGCTACACCTTC
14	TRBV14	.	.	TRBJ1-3	CASSQRGLSNTIYF	TGTGCCAGCAGCCAACGGGGTCTGAGTAACACCATATATTTT
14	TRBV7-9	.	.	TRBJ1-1	CASSLGPGGTEAFF	TGTGCCAGCAGCTTAGGACCAGGAGGGACTGAAGCTTTCTTT
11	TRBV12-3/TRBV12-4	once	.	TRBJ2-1	CASRTRGEQFF	TGTGCCAGCAGGACGCGCGGTGAGCAGTTCTTC
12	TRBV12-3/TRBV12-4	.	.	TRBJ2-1	CASSLTGNEQFF	TGTGCCAGCAGTTTAACGGGGAATGAGCAGTTCTTC
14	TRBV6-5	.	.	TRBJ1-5	CASREGRSNQPQHF	TGTGCCAGCAGGGAGGGTAGGAGCAATCAGCCCCAGCATTTT
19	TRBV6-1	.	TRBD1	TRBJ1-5	CASSAPEMAGGLSNQPQHF	TGTGCCAGCAGTGCCCCAGAAATGGCAGGGGGGCTTAGCAATCAGCCCCAGCATTTT
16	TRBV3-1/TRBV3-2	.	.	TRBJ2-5	CASSPPSAYYQETQYF	TGTGCCAGCAGCCCTCCTAGCGCCTATTACCAAGAGACCCAGTACTTC
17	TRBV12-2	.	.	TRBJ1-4	CASRLGQGALHNEKLFF	TGTGCAAGTCGCCTAGGACAGGGGGCCCTTCATAATGAAAAACTGTTTTTT
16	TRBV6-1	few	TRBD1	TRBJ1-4	CASSESTGTGGEKLFF	TGTGCCAGCAGTGAGTCAACCGGGACAGGGGGTGAAAAACTGTTTTTT